Shown below are 28 T cell receptor beta chains from a single sample sequenced in a study of beta chain features in type 1 diabetes. The authors reverse transcribed all of the isolated RNA, so sequencing captured expressed TCRB transcripts. Some clones are missing from TCRdb's copy, which holds only in-frame ones; the method was immunoSEQ multiplex PCR. Among 430,000 or so clones listed, about an eighth were seen once. The sequenced material came from naive CD4+ T cells from blood. These receptor sequences come from a woman aged 18-29 years in good health.

This clone turned up a few times. The chain couples TRBV28 to TRBJ2-1; possible D gene TRBD2, 6 bases. From germline, CDR1 is MDHEN and CDR2 SYDVKM. V dropped 0 bases and J dropped 6 bases, with 12 bases sitting between them. The CDR3 has 15 residues. The CDR3 reads CASSLWSGGVNEQFF. The CDR3 bases are TGTGCCAGCAGTTTATGGTCCGGAGGGGTCAATGAGCAGTTCTTC.

This clone was counted only a few times. The chain joins TRBV9 to TRBJ2-3; possible D gene TRBD2, 6 bases. V was cut by 0 bases and J by 2 bases, with 10 bases left in between. Looked up from germline, CDR1 is SGDLS and CDR2 is YYNGEE. The CDR3 has 15 residues. The CDR3, as DNA: TGTGCCAGCAGCGTAGGTCTAGCGACCACAGATACGCAGTATTTT. It codes for CASSVGLATTDTQYF.

The V call is TRBV11-3, the J call TRBJ2-1; 11 nucleotides match TRBD2. CDR3 length: 19 amino acids. V was pared by 2 bases and J by 4 bases, with 13 bases of the junction left unmatched. Per the germline V gene, CDR1 is SGHNT and CDR2 is YENEEA. In DNA, the CDR3 is TGTGCCAGCAGCTTAAGGTCTAGCGGGAGGCTGCGAAGGTACAATGAGCAGTTCTTC. Translation: CASSLRSSGRLRRYNEQFF.

This clone came up a few times. This chain joins TRBV7-9 and TRBJ2-5, with D perhaps assigned TRBD1 or TRBD2 (5 bases each). Trimming removed 5 bases at V and 3 bases at J, with 13 bases between. The CDR3 extends over 14 amino acids. Germline CDR1 and CDR2: SEHNR and FQNEAQ (reference sequence). The CDR3 here is CASSPRGWEETQYF. CDR3 nucleotides: TGTGCCAGCAGCCCACGGGGCTGGGAAGAGACCCAGTACTTC.

CDR3 region: CSVVRRRAGTVTYEQYF. The CDR3 DNA follows: TGCAGCGTCGTCCGGAGAAGAGCCGGGACAGTAACCTACGAGCAGTACTTC. The V call is TRBV29-1, the J call TRBJ2-7, with 7 bases lining up with TRBD1. With 6 bases clipped from V and 2 bases from J, the junction kept 19 bases outside the gene matches. This CDR3 is built from 17 residues. CDR1 is SQVTM, CDR2 ANQGSEA, per germline.

This chain uses TRBV7-2 with TRBJ1-2; TRBD1 might be the D (5 bases). The germline V gene encodes CDR1 SGHTA and CDR2 FQGNSA. The CDR3 is 12 residues long. Trimming left V 5 bases short and J 5 bases short, with 9 bases between. For the CDR3, the DNA is TGTGCCAGCAGCCTCGACAGATATGGCTACACCTTC. Protein sequence: CASSLDRYGYTF.

V is TRBV27 and J is TRBJ2-7; D gene ambiguous. The germline V and J ends were trimmed by 10 bases and 4 bases, with 11 bases remaining between them. Germline V gives CDR1 MNHEY, CDR2 SMNVEV (reference sequence). CDR3 size: 11 residues. The CDR3 protein is CATPRSYEQYF. CDR3 nucleotides: TGTGCCACCCCAAGGAGTTACGAGCAGTACTTC.

The table lists this clone with a few counts. The V call is TRBV25-1, the J call TRBJ2-1; tentatively, D is TRBD1 (5 bases). V gave up 1 base and J gave up 5 bases, with 12 bases separating them. CDR3 size: 15 residues. Germline-derived CDR1 and CDR2 are MGHDK and SYGVNS. The CDR3 is CASSELRQLNNEQFF. The CDR3 DNA reads TGTGCCAGCAGTGAATTAAGACAGCTGAACAATGAGCAGTTCTTC.

Worth noting for this clone: Possible read error: a much larger clone is one base away. The chain links TRBV27 to TRBJ2-1; D call uncertain. The CDR3 spans 11 residues. Germline-derived CDR1 and CDR2 are MNHEY and SMNVEV (reference sequence). Trimming left V 6 bases short and J 3 bases short, with 3 bases between. The CDR3 DNA reads as TGTGCCAGCAGAGACTACAATGAGCAGTTCTTC. It translates to CASRDYNEQFF.

The chain employs TRBV9 and TRBJ1-4, with D possibly matching TRBD1 (6 bases). With 0 bases removed from V and 5 bases from J, the gap between germline ends came to 8 bases. Germline CDR1 reads SGDLS; CDR2 reads YYNGEE. CDR3 size: 14 residues. This CDR3 is CASSVGGPNEKLFF. The CDR3 nucleotides read TGTGCCAGCAGCGTAGGGGGGCCAAATGAAAAACTGTTTTTT.

This clone was counted a few times. The chain is built from TRBV30 and TRBJ1-2; 7 bases fit TRBD1. J lost 1 base, V lost 1 base, and 3 bases had no gene match. Per germline, CDR1 GTSNPN and CDR2 SVGIG (reference sequence). The CDR3 runs 14 residues. CDR3 in DNA: TGTGCCTGGAGTGAGGGACAGTATAACTATGGCTACACCTTC. Translation: CAWSEGQYNYGYTF.

The chain combines TRBV7-9 with TRBJ2-1; 9 nucleotides match TRBD2. CDR3 length equals 16 residues. Germline CDR1 SEHNR, CDR2 FQNEAQ (reference sequence). V trimming: 3 bases; J trimming: 4 bases; junction bases outside the gene matches: 7. CDR3 residues: CASSLWSGRRYNEQFF. CDR3 nucleotide sequence: TGTGCCAGCAGCTTGTGGAGCGGGAGGCGGTACAATGAGCAGTTCTTC.

There are many counts of this clone. This sequence joins TRBV7-9 and TRBJ2-7, with TRBD1 identical over 7 bases. The junction had 1 base not matched to a gene; V was cut back by 5 bases and J by 9 bases. The CDR3 extends over 10 amino acids. Germline V gives CDR1 SEHNR, CDR2 FQNEAQ (reference sequence). CDR3 DNA: TGTGCCAGCAGCGGGACAGTGCAGTACTTC. Amino acid sequence: CASSGTVQYF.

This clone was recorded a few times. The chain joins TRBV7-2 to TRBJ2-7; no clear D. The V end lost 5 bases, the J end lost 2 bases, and 13 bases lay between the germline ends. The CDR3 covers 14 residues. The germline V gene has CDR1 SGHTA and CDR2 FQGNSA. CDR3 sequence reads: CASSRTAGAYEQYV. In DNA form, the CDR3 reads TGTGCCAGCAGCCGGACCGCCGGAGCCTACGAGCAGTACGTC.

The table lists this clone with a few counts. The sample holds other DNA sequences that translate to the same CDR3. The chain links TRBV18 to TRBJ2-5; 9 nucleotides align to TRBD1. The CDR3 loop spans 14 amino acids. The ends lost 3 bases at V and 4 bases at J; junction bases unmatched: 3. Germline CDR1 reads KGHSH; CDR2 reads LQKENI. The CDR3: CASSPQTGGETQYF. In DNA, the CDR3 is TGTGCCAGCTCACCCCAGACAGGGGGAGAGACCCAGTACTTC.

The chain recombines TRBV18 with TRBJ2-7; D is uncertain. The V and J ends lost 5 bases and 6 bases respectively, with 17 bases between them. The CDR3 sequence is 14 residues long. Germline lookup yields CDR1 KGHSH and CDR2 LQKENI. This CDR3 reads CASSTPGDMVEQYF. In DNA form, the CDR3 reads TGTGCCAGCTCAACCCCAGGAGACATGGTCGAGCAGTACTTC.

This clone was picked up a small number of times. The chain recombines TRBV14 with TRBJ2-1; TRBD2 might be the D (5 bases). The CDR3 has 12 residues. V gave up 4 bases and J gave up 13 bases, with 14 bases separating them. Germline V gene sequence: CDR1 SGHDN, CDR2 FVKESK. CDR3 loop: CASSRESRLQFF. The CDR3 DNA reads TGTGCCAGCAGCCGGGAGAGCAGGCTACAGTTCTTC.

The sample holds a few counts of this clone. The chain employs TRBV5-1 and TRBJ2-1; 9 bases align to TRBD2. V shed 1 base and J 5 bases; nucleotides not matched to a gene: 4. Germline lookup yields CDR1 SGHRS and CDR2 YFSETQ. The CDR3 length is 15 residues. As DNA, the CDR3 is TGCGCCAGCAGCTTGACTAGCGGGTCACACAATGAGCAGTTCTTC. Protein: CASSLTSGSHNEQFF.

This clone was recorded a few times. The gene calls are TRBV11-3 and TRBJ2-1; D gene uncertain. Germline CDR1 is SGHNT and CDR2 is YENEEA. Trimming shortened V by 6 bases and J by 6 bases, and 9 bases separated the two germline ends. This CDR3 spans 12 amino acids. CDR3 sequence: CASRRRTNEQFF. The CDR3, as DNA: TGTGCCAGCAGGAGAAGGACCAATGAGCAGTTCTTC.

In DNA form, the CDR3 reads TGTGCCAGCAGTAACAGGAAGGTCGGTGAAAAACTGTTTTTT. It translates to CASSNRKVGEKLFF. The rearrangement links TRBV21-1 to TRBJ1-4; TRBD1 is taken as the D call from the table, unchecked against the DNA. TRBV21-1 counts as a pseudogene. The CDR3 consists of 14 residues.

This clone showed up just a few times. The CDR3 region has the DNA TGCGCCAGCAGCCAAGGAGGGAGTAGCAATCAGCCCCAGCATTTT. This codes for CASSQGGSSNQPQHF. This chain connects TRBV4-3 to TRBJ1-5, with no clear D. Germline CDR1 LGHNA, CDR2 YSLEER. The CDR3 consists of 15 residues. With 1 base removed from V and 0 bases from J, the gap between germline ends came to 7 bases.

This clone was observed a few times. This chain connects TRBV12-5 to TRBJ2-5; D is tentatively TRBD1 or TRBD2 (5 bases each). V lost 2 bases to trimming and J lost 6 bases, with 10 bases between them. The CDR3 covers 13 residues. In germline, CDR1 is LGHNT, CDR2 FRNRAP. CDR3 in DNA: TGTGCTAGTGGTTTGACCCCGGGGCAGACCCAGTACTTC. It is translated as CASGLTPGQTQYF.

This chain links TRBV4-3 with TRBJ1-2; D not resolved. The CDR3 spans 15 residues. Germline-derived CDR1 and CDR2 are LGHNA and YSLEER. Trimming cost V 1 base and J 4 bases, with 13 bases left between them. In nucleotides, the CDR3 is TGCGCCAGCAGCCAAGGCTACCAAAAGCCCTATGGCTACACCTTC. This translates into CASSQGYQKPYGYTF.

This clone was picked up a small number of times. The V and J genes are TRBV5-1 and TRBJ2-5; a weak D match, TRBD1 (5 bases). Trimming left V 0 bases short and J 5 bases short, with 14 bases between. The CDR3 covers 15 residues. Germline-derived CDR1 and CDR2 are SGHRS and YFSETQ. The CDR3 loop is CASSLETLRQETQYF. DNA of the CDR3: TGCGCCAGCAGCTTGGAGACACTCCGACAGGAGACCCAGTACTTC.

This clone was picked up a small number of times. The V call is TRBV7-9, the J call TRBJ2-1; 10 nucleotides line up with TRBD2. Germline CDR1 SEHNR, CDR2 FQNEAQ (reference sequence). V lost 11 bases to trimming and J lost 3 bases; unmatched junction nucleotides: 4. The CDR3 is made up of 13 amino acids. The CDR3 loop is CAASGRVYNEQFF. In nucleotides, the CDR3 is TGTGCCGCTAGCGGGAGAGTCTACAATGAGCAGTTCTTC.

This clone has a handful of counts. The J gene is TRBJ2-1, the V gene TRBV9; TRBD2 aligns across 9 bases. V shed 4 bases, J shed 7 bases, and the junction held 9 bases outside the gene matches. The CDR3 sequence is 15 residues long. CDR1 SGDLS and CDR2 YYNGEE come from the germline V gene. CDR3 DNA sequence: TGTGCCAGCAGCCCAGCGGGAGGCCGTATTAATGAGCAGTTCTTC. Its translation is CASSPAGGRINEQFF.

This clone appeared a few times. The gene calls are TRBV30 and TRBJ2-1; 7 bases map to TRBD2. CDR3 size: 15 residues. V shed 5 bases and J 6 bases; nucleotides not matched to a gene: 13. CDR1 is GTSNPN, CDR2 SVGIG, per germline (reference sequence). The CDR3 loop is CAWSRGRASGNEQFF. The CDR3 nucleotides read TGTGCCTGGTCTCGTGGGAGGGCCTCTGGCAATGAGCAGTTCTTC.

The CDR3 bases are TGTGCCAGCAGTGGCAGGAACTATGGCTACACCTTC. Translating it yields CASSGRNYGYTF. The chain combines TRBV6-1 with TRBJ1-2; D unresolved. The germline V and J ends were trimmed by 4 bases and 2 bases, with 5 bases remaining between them. The CDR3 has 12 residues. Germline CDR1 and CDR2: MNHNS and SASEGT.